The present T cell receptor (beta chain) was sequenced within a study of T cells in Graves' hyperthyroidism and ophthalmopathy. RNA transcripts served as the template for amplifying TCR beta CDR3 regions. In the first-round RT-PCR of the TCR CDR3, the HTBI primer set was used. TCRdb re-derived calls from the multiplex PCR reads in MiXCR, one entry per CDR3 protein. The sample has almost 50,000 distinct CDR3 sequences; less than 65% are singletons. The germline V gene encodes CDR1 SNHLY and CDR2 FYNNEI. V dropped 4 bases and J dropped 2 bases, with 15 bases sitting between them. CDR3 length: 15 amino acids.

The sequencing sample was made of peripheral blood or thyroid tissue (not recorded which). The gene calls are TRBV2 and TRBJ2-7; a possible D gene is TRBD2 (5 bases). This receptor was obtained from a man aged 18 to 29 with Graves' hyperthyroidism. CDR3 loop: CASSGRLQTAYEQYF. CDR3 DNA sequence: TGTGCCAGCAGTGGGAGGCTCCAGACTGCCTACGAGCAGTACTTC.